Listed below are T cell receptor beta chains from one sample, sequenced in a study of identical twins. MiXCR, applied by TCRdb to the 5' RACE reads, yields one record per CDR3 protein. The sample consists of about 240,000 distinct CDR3 sequences, over 9.5% of them appearing once. Sequencing used memory T cells sorted from blood. The receptor source for this set is a man in his forties or fifties in good health. CDR3s include the opening cysteine and the closing phenylalanine or tryptophan. D genes are given only for firm matches. Clone sizes are given selectively: once, few, many, or a class where the clone is expanded.

D gene | J gene | V gene | clone size | CDR3 DNA | CDR3 protein
TRBD1 | TRBJ2-1 | TRBV28 | - | TGTGCCAGCAGGGGGTGGACAGGGGGCTCCTACAATGAGCAGTTCTTC | CASRGWTGGSYNEQFF
TRBD2 | TRBJ2-1 | TRBV27 | - | TGTGCCAGCAGTCATGGGGGGGGATCTCGCAATGAGCAGTTCTTC | CASSHGGGSRNEQFF
TRBD1 | TRBJ1-1 | TRBV14 | - | TGTGCCAGCAGCTTCCGGGACAGGGGGACTGAAGCTTTCTTT | CASSFRDRGTEAFF
- | TRBJ1-5 | TRBV12-3/TRBV12-4 | few | TGTGCCAGCAGTTATACAGGGTCCCAGCCCCAGCATTTT | CASSYTGSQPQHF
TRBD1 | TRBJ1-1 | TRBV6-5 | few | TGTGCCAGCAGTTACTTCGGGACAGGGGGCCGGGTTGAAGCTTTCTTT | CASSYFGTGGRVEAFF
- | TRBJ2-7 | TRBV6-6 | - | TGTGCCAGCAGTTACGGGCTAAACTACGAGCAGTACTTC | CASSYGLNYEQYF
- | TRBJ2-2 | TRBV5-1 | many | TGCGCCAGCAGCTTGGGACAGACGAACACCGGGGAGCTGTTTTTT | CASSLGQTNTGELFF
- | TRBJ1-1 | TRBV20-1 | many | TGCAGTGCGGAAGGGACGGTTAACACTGAAGCTTTCTTT | CSAEGTVNTEAFF
TRBD1 | TRBJ1-1 | TRBV4-3 | few | TGCGCCAGCAGCCAGACAACAGGGGGCTTGACTGAAGCTTTCTTT | CASSQTTGGLTEAFF
TRBD1 | TRBJ2-7 | TRBV9 | few | TGTGCCAGCAGCGTAGGTGGGACAGGGAACCACGAGCAGTACTTC | CASSVGGTGNHEQYF
- | TRBJ1-6 | TRBV4-3 | - | TGCGCCAGCAGCCAAGATTCCATTTCCAACTCCTATAATTCACCCCTCCACTTT | CASSQDSISNSYNSPLHF
- | TRBJ1-1 | TRBV29-1 | - | TGCAGCGTTGCACAAGGGAGCACTGAAGCTTTCTTT | CSVAQGSTEAFF
- | TRBJ1-2 | TRBV28 | - | TGTGCCAGCAGTTTAGGGGCAGGGTTTGGCTACACCTTC | CASSLGAGFGYTF
TRBD2 | TRBJ2-1 | TRBV29-1 | many | TGCAGCGTTAAGGGACTAGCGGGAGAGAGGAATGAGCAGTTCTTC | CSVKGLAGERNEQFF
- | TRBJ2-1 | TRBV6-2/TRBV6-3 | many | TGTGCCAGCAGTTACTCAGGATCTGGCGGGATTGAGCAGTTCTTC | CASSYSGSGGIEQFF
- | TRBJ1-3 | TRBV6-1 | many | TGTGCCAGCATGAGCCTGAGCTCTGGAAACACCATATATTTT | CASMSLSSGNTIYF